The rows below give T cell receptor beta chains drawn from one sample of a study of blood T cells in healthy people across ages. TCRdb called the 5' RACE reads again in MiXCR, with one record for every CDR3 protein. The sample has 1 million or so distinct CDR3 sequences, about 25% seen once. The data also belong to a second study, concerning T cells of mothers and their children.

Sequences were obtained from blood. The receptors here all came from a girl aged 2 to 9 in good health. The CDR3 runs from the conserved cysteine through the conserved F or W. D genes are given only for firm matches. Only some rows state a clone size, as once, few, many or a class for expanded clones.

clone_size	v_call	j_call	d_call	cdr3_length	cdr3_aa	cdr3_nt
NA	TRBV20-1	TRBJ1-4	NA	13	CSAHGSRGEKLFF	TGCAGTGCCCACGGGAGCAGGGGTGAAAAACTGTTTTTT
few	TRBV20-1	TRBJ1-1	NA	13	CSAFNGVNTEAFF	TGCAGTGCCTTCAACGGGGTGAACACTGAAGCTTTCTTT
NA	TRBV10-1	TRBJ1-1	NA	15	CASSEIVGGNTEAFF	TGCGCCAGCAGTGAAATAGTAGGGGGGAACACTGAAGCTTTCTTT
few	TRBV5-6	TRBJ2-7	NA	15	CASSGAGDLQEEQYF	TGTGCCAGCAGCGGGGCGGGCGACCTTCAGGAGGAGCAGTACTTC
few	TRBV15	TRBJ2-1	NA	14	CATSQNRDYNEQFF	TGTGCCACCAGCCAAAACCGGGACTACAATGAGCAGTTCTTC
NA	TRBV4-1	TRBJ2-3	TRBD1	16	CASSQGTGRIADTQYF	TGCGCCAGCAGCCAAGGGACAGGGCGGATCGCAGATACGCAGTATTTT
few	TRBV7-9	TRBJ2-3	NA	15	CASSFVPLVTDTQYF	TGTGCCAGCAGCTTCGTCCCCCTGGTCACAGATACGCAGTATTTT
few	TRBV7-2	TRBJ2-2	TRBD2	18	CASTYWGLAGEQTGELFF	TGTGCCAGCACCTATTGGGGACTAGCGGGAGAACAGACCGGGGAGCTGTTTTTT
few	TRBV12-3/TRBV12-4	TRBJ2-5	NA	11	CASSLHETQYF	TGTGCCAGCAGTTTACACGAGACCCAGTACTTC
few	TRBV7-8	TRBJ2-1	TRBD1	15	CASTKQGAIGNEQFF	TGTGCCAGCACCAAACAGGGGGCGATAGGCAATGAGCAGTTCTTC
many	TRBV12-3/TRBV12-4	TRBJ2-7	TRBD2	12	CASTLGGDEQYF	TGTGCCAGCACTCTGGGAGGGGACGAGCAGTACTTC
few	TRBV29-1	TRBJ2-5	TRBD1	14	CSVEGTGLGETQYF	TGCAGCGTTGAAGGGACAGGGTTGGGAGAGACCCAGTACTTC
NA	TRBV29-1	TRBJ2-1	NA	14	CSVEQFAQLGEQFF	TGCAGCGTTGAACAGTTCGCTCAGCTCGGTGAGCAGTTCTTC